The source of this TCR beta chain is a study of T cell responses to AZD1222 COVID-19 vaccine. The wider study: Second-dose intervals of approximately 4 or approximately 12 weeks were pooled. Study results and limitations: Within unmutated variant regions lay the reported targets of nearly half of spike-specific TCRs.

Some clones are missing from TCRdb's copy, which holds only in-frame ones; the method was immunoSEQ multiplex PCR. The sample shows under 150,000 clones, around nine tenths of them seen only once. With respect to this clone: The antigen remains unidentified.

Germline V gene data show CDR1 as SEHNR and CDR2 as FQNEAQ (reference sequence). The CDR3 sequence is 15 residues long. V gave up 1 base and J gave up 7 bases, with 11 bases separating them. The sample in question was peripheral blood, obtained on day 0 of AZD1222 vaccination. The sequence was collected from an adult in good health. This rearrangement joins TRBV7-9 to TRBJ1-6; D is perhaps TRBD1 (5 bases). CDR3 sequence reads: CASSLGGVGNSPLHF. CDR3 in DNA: TGTGCCAGCAGCTTAGGAGGGGTTGGGAATTCACCCCTCCACTTT.